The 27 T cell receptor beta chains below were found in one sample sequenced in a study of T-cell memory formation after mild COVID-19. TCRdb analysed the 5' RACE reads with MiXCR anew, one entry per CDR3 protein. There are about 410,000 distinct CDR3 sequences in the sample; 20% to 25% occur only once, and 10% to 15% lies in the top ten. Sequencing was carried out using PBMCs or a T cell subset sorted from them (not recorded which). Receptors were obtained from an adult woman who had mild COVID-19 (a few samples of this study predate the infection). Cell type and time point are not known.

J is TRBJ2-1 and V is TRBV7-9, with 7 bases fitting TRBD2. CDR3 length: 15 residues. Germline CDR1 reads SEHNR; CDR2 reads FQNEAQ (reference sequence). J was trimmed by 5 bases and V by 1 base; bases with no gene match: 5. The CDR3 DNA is TGTGCCAGCAGCTTAGGGGCTAGCGGACACAATGAGCAGTTCTTC. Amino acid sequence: CASSLGASGHNEQFF.

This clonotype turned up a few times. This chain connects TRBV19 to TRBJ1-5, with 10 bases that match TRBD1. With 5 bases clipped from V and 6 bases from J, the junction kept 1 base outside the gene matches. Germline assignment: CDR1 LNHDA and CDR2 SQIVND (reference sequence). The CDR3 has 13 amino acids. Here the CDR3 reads CASSWTGGQPQHF. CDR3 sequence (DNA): TGTGCCAGTAGTTGGACAGGGGGTCAGCCCCAGCATTTT.

CDR3 in DNA: TGTGCCAGCAGTTTTCAGTACGAGCAGTACTTC. Translating gives CASSFQYEQYF. The genes are TRBV6-6 and TRBJ2-7, with unresolved D. The germline gives CDR1 MNHNY, CDR2 SVGAGI (reference sequence). V was pared by 4 bases and J by 4 bases, with 5 bases between. This CDR3 comprises 11 residues.

Here the CDR3 DNA reads TGTGCCAGCAGCCGTGTCGGCCGGGAGCAGTACTTC. Its translation is CASSRVGREQYF. The J gene is TRBJ2-7, the V gene TRBV12-3 or TRBV12-4, with D uncertain. V lost 6 bases and J lost 7, with 13 bases in between. The CDR3 sequence is 12 residues long.

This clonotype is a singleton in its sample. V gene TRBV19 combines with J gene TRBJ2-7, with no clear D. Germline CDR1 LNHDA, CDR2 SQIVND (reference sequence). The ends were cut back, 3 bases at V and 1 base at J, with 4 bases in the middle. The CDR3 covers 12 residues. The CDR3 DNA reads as TGTGCCAGTAGTATGGGTTCCTACGAGCAGTACTTC. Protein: CASSMGSYEQYF.

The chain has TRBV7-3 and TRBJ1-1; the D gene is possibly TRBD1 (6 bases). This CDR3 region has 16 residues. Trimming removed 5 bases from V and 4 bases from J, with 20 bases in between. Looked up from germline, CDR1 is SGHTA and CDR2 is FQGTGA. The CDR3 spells CASSLREGGAVTEAFF. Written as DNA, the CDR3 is TGTGCCAGCAGCCTAAGGGAGGGGGGAGCAGTCACTGAAGCTTTCTTT.

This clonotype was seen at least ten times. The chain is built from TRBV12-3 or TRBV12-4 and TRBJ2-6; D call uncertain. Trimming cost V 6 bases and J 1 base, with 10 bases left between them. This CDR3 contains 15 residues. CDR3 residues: CASSPESSGANVLTF. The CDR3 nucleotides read TGTGCCAGCAGCCCCGAGAGTTCTGGGGCCAACGTCCTGACTTTC.

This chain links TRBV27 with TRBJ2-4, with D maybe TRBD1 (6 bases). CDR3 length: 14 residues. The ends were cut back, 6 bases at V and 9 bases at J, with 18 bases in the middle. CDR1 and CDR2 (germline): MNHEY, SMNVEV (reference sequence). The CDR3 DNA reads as TGTGCCAGCAGCCCAGACAGGCGCCGGAGCATTCAGTACTTC. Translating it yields CASSPDRRRSIQYF.

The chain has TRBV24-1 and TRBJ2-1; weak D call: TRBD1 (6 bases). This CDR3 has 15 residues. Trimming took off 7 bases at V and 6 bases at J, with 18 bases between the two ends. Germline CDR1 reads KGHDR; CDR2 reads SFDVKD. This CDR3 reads CATSETDIGGNEQFF. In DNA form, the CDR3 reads TGTGCCACCAGCGAAACCGACATAGGGGGCAATGAGCAGTTCTTC.

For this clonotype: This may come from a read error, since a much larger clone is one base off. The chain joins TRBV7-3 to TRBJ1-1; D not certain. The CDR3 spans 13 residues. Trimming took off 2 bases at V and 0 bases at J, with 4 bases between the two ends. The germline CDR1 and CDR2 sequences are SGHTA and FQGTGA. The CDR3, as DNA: TGTGCCAGCAGCTTATGGGTGAACACTGAAGCTTTCTTT. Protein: CASSLWVNTEAFF.

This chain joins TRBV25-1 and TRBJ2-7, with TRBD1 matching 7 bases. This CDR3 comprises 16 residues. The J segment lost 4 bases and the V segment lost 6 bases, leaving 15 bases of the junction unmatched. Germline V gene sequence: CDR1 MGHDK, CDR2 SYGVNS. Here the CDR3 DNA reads TGTGCCAGCAGCAAGCAAAACAGGGGAGTCGGGTACGAGCAGTACTTC. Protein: CASSKQNRGVGYEQYF.

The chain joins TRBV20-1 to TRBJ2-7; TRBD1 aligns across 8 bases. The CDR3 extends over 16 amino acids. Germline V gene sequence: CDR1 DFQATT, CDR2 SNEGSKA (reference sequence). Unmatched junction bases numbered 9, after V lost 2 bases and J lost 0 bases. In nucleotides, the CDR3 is TGCAGTGCTAGACCCAGGGGGCTACTCCACTCCTACGAGCAGTACTTC. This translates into CSARPRGLLHSYEQYF.

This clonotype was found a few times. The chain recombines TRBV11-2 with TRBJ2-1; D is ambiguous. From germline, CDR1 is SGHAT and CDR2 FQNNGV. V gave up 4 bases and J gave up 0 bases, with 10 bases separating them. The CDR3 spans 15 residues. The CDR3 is CASSSILRSYNEQFF. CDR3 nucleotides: TGTGCCAGCAGCTCTATTCTTCGCTCCTACAATGAGCAGTTCTTC. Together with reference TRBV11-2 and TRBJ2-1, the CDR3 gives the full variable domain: EAGVAQSPRYKIIEKRQSVAFWCNPISGHATLYWYQQILGQGPKLLIQFQNNGVVDDSQLPKDRFSAERLKGVDSTLKIQPAKLEDSAVYLCASSSILRSYNEQFFGPGTRLTVL.

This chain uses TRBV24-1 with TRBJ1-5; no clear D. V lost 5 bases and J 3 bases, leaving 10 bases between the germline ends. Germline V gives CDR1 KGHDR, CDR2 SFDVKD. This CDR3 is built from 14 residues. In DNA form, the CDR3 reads TGTGCCACCAGTGGGGTGGGGATCAATCAGCCCCAGCATTTT. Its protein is CATSGVGINQPQHF.

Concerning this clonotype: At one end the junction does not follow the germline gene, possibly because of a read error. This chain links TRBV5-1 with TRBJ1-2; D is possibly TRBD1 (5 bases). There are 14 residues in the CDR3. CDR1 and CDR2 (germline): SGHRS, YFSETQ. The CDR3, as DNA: TGTGCCAGCAGACGTGAACAGGCCTACTATGGCTACACCTTC. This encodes CASRREQAYYGYTF.

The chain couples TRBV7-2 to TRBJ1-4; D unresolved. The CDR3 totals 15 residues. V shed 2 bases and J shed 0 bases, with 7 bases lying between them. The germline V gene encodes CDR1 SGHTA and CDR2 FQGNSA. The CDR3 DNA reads TGTGCCAGCAGCTTACAGTCCGCAACTAATGAAAAACTGTTTTTT. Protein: CASSLQSATNEKLFF.

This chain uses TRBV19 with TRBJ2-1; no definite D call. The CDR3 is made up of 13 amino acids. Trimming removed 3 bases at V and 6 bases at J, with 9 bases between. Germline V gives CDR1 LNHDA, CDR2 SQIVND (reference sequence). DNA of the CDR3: TGTGCCAGTAGTATTTCAGCAATCAATGAGCAGTTCTTC. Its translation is CASSISAINEQFF.

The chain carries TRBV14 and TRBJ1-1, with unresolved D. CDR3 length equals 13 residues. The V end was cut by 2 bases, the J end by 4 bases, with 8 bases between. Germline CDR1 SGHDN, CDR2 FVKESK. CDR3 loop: CASSQPGPTEAFF. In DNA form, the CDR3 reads TGTGCCAGCAGCCAACCAGGCCCCACTGAAGCTTTCTTT.

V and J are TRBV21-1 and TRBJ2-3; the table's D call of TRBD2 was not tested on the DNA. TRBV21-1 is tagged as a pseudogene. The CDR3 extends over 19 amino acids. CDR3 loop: CASSKSRKRWSGLTDTQYF. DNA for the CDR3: TGTGCCAGCAGCAAAAGCCGTAAAAGGTGGAGCGGACTCACAGATACGCAGTATTTT.

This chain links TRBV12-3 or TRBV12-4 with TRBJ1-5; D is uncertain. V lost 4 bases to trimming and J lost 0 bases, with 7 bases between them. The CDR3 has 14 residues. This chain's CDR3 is CASSSADSNQPQHF. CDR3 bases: TGTGCCAGCAGTTCAGCAGATAGCAATCAGCCCCAGCATTTT.

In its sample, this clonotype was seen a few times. The CDR3, as DNA: TGTGCCAGCACGGGGGACGGAACCTACGAGCAGTACTTC. It yields the protein CASTGDGTYEQYF. V and J are TRBV2 and TRBJ2-7; the D gene is possibly TRBD2 (6 bases). This CDR3 is 13 amino acids long. The V end was cut by 7 bases, the J end by 2 bases, with 12 bases between. The germline V gene encodes CDR1 SNHLY and CDR2 FYNNEI.

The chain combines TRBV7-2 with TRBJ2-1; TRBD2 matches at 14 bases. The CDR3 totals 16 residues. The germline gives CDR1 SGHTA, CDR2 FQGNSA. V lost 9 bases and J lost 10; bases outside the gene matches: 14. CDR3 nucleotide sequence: TGTGCCAGTCGCTCGGGACTAGCGGGAGTAGCGCGGGAGCAGTTCTTC. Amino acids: CASRSGLAGVAREQFF.

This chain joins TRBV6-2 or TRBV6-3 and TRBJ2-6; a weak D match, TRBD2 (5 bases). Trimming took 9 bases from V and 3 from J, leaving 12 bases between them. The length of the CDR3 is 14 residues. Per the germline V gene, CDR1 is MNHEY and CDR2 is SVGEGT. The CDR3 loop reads CASWSGGGANVLTF. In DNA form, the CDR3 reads TGTGCCAGTTGGTCCGGAGGTGGGGCCAACGTCCTGACTTTC.

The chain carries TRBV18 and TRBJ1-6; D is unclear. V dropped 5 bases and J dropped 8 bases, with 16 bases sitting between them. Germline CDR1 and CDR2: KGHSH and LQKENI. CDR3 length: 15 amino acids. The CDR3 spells CASSVTGNYDSPLHF. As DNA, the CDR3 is TGTGCCAGCTCAGTCACCGGGAATTATGATTCACCCCTCCACTTT. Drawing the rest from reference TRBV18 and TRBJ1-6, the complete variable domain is NAGVMQNPRHLVRRRGQEARLRCSPMKGHSHVYWYRQLPEEGLKFMVYLQKENIIDESGMPKERFSAEFPKEGPSILRIQQVVRGDSAAYFCASSVTGNYDSPLHFGNGTRLTVT.

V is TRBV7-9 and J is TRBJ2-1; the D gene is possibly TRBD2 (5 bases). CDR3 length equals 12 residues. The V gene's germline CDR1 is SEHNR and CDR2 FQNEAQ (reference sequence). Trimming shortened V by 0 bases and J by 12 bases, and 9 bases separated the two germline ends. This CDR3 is CASSLAREGQFF. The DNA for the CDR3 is TGTGCCAGCAGCTTAGCACGCGAGGGGCAGTTCTTC. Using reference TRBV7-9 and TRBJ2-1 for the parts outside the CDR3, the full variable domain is DTGVSQNPRHKITKRGQNVTFRCDPISEHNRLYWYRQTLGQGPEFLTYFQNEAQLEKSRLLSDRFSAERPKGSFSTLEIQRTEQGDSAMYLCASSLAREGQFFGPGTRLTVL.

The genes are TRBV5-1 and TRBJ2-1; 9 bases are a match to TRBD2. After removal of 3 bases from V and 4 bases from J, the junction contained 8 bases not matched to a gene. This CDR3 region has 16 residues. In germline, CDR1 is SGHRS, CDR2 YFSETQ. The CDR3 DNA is TGCGCCAGCAGCTACCGACTAGCGGCCCTTTACAATGAGCAGTTCTTC. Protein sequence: CASSYRLAALYNEQFF.

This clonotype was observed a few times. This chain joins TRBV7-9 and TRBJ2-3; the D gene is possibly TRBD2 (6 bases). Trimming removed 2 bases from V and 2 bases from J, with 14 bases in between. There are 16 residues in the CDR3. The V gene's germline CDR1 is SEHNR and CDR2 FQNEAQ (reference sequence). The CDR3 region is CASSLPTGAPTDTQYF. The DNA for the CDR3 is TGTGCCAGCAGCTTACCGACGGGAGCCCCCACAGATACGCAGTATTTT.